Described below is a single T cell receptor (beta chain) sequence and its context. What it binds is not known. This entry is derived from a study of vaccination and CD4 T cells after COVID-19. In the study overall: Six men and four women formed the convalescents, two being Hispanic.

Findings of the study overall: Post-infection sampling omitted early timepoints and covered relatively few convalescent patients. Median SARS-CoV-2-reactive clonotype numbers went up from around 21 to 38, but not significantly.

The Oncomine TCR Beta short-read assay generated sequence data from the DNA of cultured CD4+ T cells. Via MiXCR, TCRdb re-called the PCR reads, giving one row per CDR3 protein. The data contain around 6,000 distinct CDR3 sequences, around 43% of them singletons. Specified treatment: approximately 11-day PBMC culture with coronavirus spike peptide pools or control peptides (ViraFEST assay). From the unexposed donor, CD4+ T cells were collected ahead of the COVID-19 pandemic (2011-2018). Using peptide pools, antigen-specific T cells were expanded in ViraFEST before TCRs were sequenced. The material sequenced was CD4+ T cells from blood, cultured in vitro. The TCR comes from a human donor in good health.

DNA of the CDR3: TGTGCCTGGAGTGCCGGGACAGGGGGCAATCAGCCCCAGCATTTT. Translation gives CAWSAGTGGNQPQHF. This chain connects TRBV30 to TRBJ1-5; 10 nucleotides match TRBD1. In germline, CDR1 is GTSNPN, CDR2 SVGIG (reference sequence). V was pared by 1 base and J by 2 bases, with 2 bases of the junction left unmatched. This CDR3 comprises 15 residues. The full variable domain, completed using reference TRBV30 and TRBJ1-5, is SQTIHQWPATLVQPVGSPLSLECTVEGTSNPNLYWYRQAAGRGLQLLFYSVGIGQISSEVPQNLSASRPQDRQFILSSKKLLLSDSGFYLCAWSAGTGGNQPQHFGDGTRLSIL.